These 4 T cell receptor beta chains came from one sample sequenced in a study of blood T cell repertoires in COVID-19. TCRdb keeps only in-frame clones here, not all; method: immunoSEQ multiplex PCR. The sample records approximately 22,000 clones, 81% being singletons. What was sequenced was peripheral blood. These receptors were collected from a woman in her sixties or seventies with COVID-19, enrolled during active disease.

This rearrangement joins TRBV27 to TRBJ2-1; TRBD2 aligns across 11 bases. J was trimmed by 9 bases and V by 6 bases; bases with no gene match: 16. The CDR3 contains 17 residues. Germline V lookup: CDR1 MNHEY, CDR2 SMNVEV (reference sequence). The CDR3 DNA sequence: TGTGCCAGCAGCCCACCACAACTAGCGGGAGTCTCCGGTGAGCAGTTCTTC. Translated: CASSPPQLAGVSGEQFF.

The gene calls are TRBV6-5 and TRBJ2-5; D may be TRBD2 (6 bases). CDR3 length: 16 amino acids. The V and J ends lost 4 bases and 5 bases respectively, with 20 bases between them. Germline V gene sequence: CDR1 MNHEY, CDR2 SVGAGI. The CDR3 nucleotides are TGTGCCAGCAGTTCAATGAACCTGGACTATTACGAGACCCAGTACTTC. Its protein is CASSSMNLDYYETQYF.

The chain links TRBV10-3 to TRBJ1-1; 8 bases match TRBD1. V lost 11 bases, J lost 1 base, and 6 bases stayed unmatched. This CDR3 spans 13 amino acids. Per the germline V gene, CDR1 is ENHRY and CDR2 is SYGVKD. The CDR3 nucleotides are TGTGCCGCCCAGGGGGCTCGGAACACTGAAGCTTTCTTT. Its translation is CAAQGARNTEAFF.

This chain uses TRBV6-5 with TRBJ1-2; 8 nucleotides align to TRBD1. The germline V gene encodes CDR1 MNHEY and CDR2 SVGAGI. This CDR3 is 12 amino acids long. The trim removed 7 bases at V and 7 bases at J, leaving 5 bases unmatched. The CDR3 DNA sequence: TGTGCCAGCAACTCCAGGGGGCTTGGCTACACCTTC. It encodes CASNSRGLGYTF.